This T cell receptor beta chain was profiled in a study of blood T cell repertoires in COVID-19. Germline CDR1 LNHDA, CDR2 SQIVND (reference sequence). The CDR3 has 14 residues. Trimming cost V 6 bases and J 2 bases, with 13 bases left between them. Sequencing used immunoSEQ multiplex PCR; TCRdb keeps in-frame clones, though not all of them. The table includes fewer than 200,000 clones, approximately 80% detected once. This clone was counted a few times. V and J are TRBV19 and TRBJ2-5; a weak D match, TRBD2 (6 bases). The receptor was isolated from a woman of 80 years or more with acute or convalescent COVID-19. The sequenced material came from peripheral blood. This chain's CDR3 is CASREGGAQETQYF. CDR3 nucleotide sequence: TGTGCCAGTAGGGAGGGTGGGGCGCAAGAGACCCAGTACTTC.